The rows below give T cell receptor beta chains drawn from one sample of a study of blood T cell repertoires in COVID-19. Assay used: immunoSEQ multiplex PCR; TCRdb lists only in-frame clones, some missing. Among about 480,000 clones listed, 85% to 90% were seen once. Source material: peripheral blood. The source of these receptors is a woman in her forties or fifties with COVID-19, enrolled during active disease. Each CDR3 is given with its conserved first and last residue. D genes are given only for firm matches. Clone sizes are given selectively: once, few, many, or a class where the clone is expanded.

>NA|TRBV28|NA|TRBJ1-2
CASSRTINYGYTF
TGTGCCAGCAGTCGTACAATTAACTATGGCTACACCTTC
>NA|TRBV7-2|few|TRBJ2-7
CASSSPGSSYYEQYF
TGTGCCAGCAGCTCCCCGGGTTCCTCCTACTACGAGCAGTACTTC
>NA|TRBV5-1|NA|TRBJ1-1
CASSWGGGLNTEAFF
TGCGCCAGCAGCTGGGGAGGGGGGCTGAACACTGAAGCTTTCTTT
>NA|TRBV3-1/TRBV3-2|NA|TRBJ1-2
CASSPLMGAANGGYTF
TGTGCCAGCAGCCCATTGATGGGGGCAGCAAACGGAGGCTACACCTTC
>TRBD2|TRBV19|NA|TRBJ2-3
CASSRESRGGGVDTQYF
TGTGCCAGTAGTCGCGAGTCCCGTGGCGGGGGGGTGGATACGCAGTATTTT
>TRBD1|TRBV3-1/TRBV3-2|NA|TRBJ1-5
CANSHRGGNQPQHF
TGTGCCAACAGCCACAGGGGAGGCAATCAGCCCCAGCATTTT
>NA|TRBV30|NA|TRBJ1-6
CAWSVAGDNSPLHF
TGTGCCTGGAGTGTAGCAGGGGACAATTCACCCCTCCACTTT
>NA|TRBV25-1|NA|TRBJ1-2
CASSDRSNGYTF
TGTGCCAGCAGTGACCGGAGTAACGGCTACACCTTC
>NA|TRBV6-6|NA|TRBJ2-7
CAIWDTLREQYF
TGTGCCATCTGGGACACTCTTCGCGAGCAGTACTTC
>TRBD1|TRBV30|NA|TRBJ1-2
CAWSPGDREGYTF
TGTGCCTGGAGTCCGGGGGACAGGGAGGGCTACACCTTC
>NA|TRBV19|NA|TRBJ1-3
CATAGGYSGNTIYF
TGTGCCACCGCCGGAGGGTACTCTGGAAACACCATATATTTT
>NA|TRBV15|NA|TRBJ1-2
CATSRQVSVYGYTF
TGTGCCACCAGCCGACAGGTCTCTGTCTATGGCTACACCTTC
>NA|TRBV18|NA|TRBJ1-1
CASSPPAGRNTEAFF
TGTGCCAGCTCACCACCGGCAGGCCGTAACACTGAAGCTTTCTTT
>NA|TRBV5-4|few|TRBJ2-7
CASSLGRGPSYEQYF
TGTGCCAGCAGCTTGGGCAGGGGTCCTTCCTACGAGCAGTACTTC
>NA|TRBV29-1|NA|TRBJ1-2
CSVFGTPYGYTF
TGCAGCGTCTTCGGGACACCCTATGGCTACACCTTC
>TRBD2|TRBV5-1|NA|TRBJ2-2
CASSRTSGGAGELFF
TGCGCCAGCAGCAGAACTAGCGGGGGGGCCGGGGAGCTGTTTTTT